These T cell receptor beta chains were read from a single sample in a study of OX40 agonist ivuxolimab in advanced cancers. Method: immunoSEQ multiplex PCR; TCRdb's copy keeps in-frame clones and lacks some. This table has over 65,000 clones, around 86% appearing once. The source material was CD4+ or CD8+ T cells sorted from blood, sampled in a trial of the OX40 agonist ivuxolimab. The receptors were sampled from an adult with an advanced solid tumor such as melanoma, head and neck, liver or kidney cancer. CDR3s include the opening cysteine and the closing phenylalanine or tryptophan. Each record gives: V gene, J gene, CDR3 protein.

V: TRBV11-2
J: TRBJ2-7
CDR3: CASSLRLAYEQYF

V: TRBV4-3
J: TRBJ2-7
CDR3: CASSQVSQGYEQYF

V: TRBV2
J: TRBJ1-3
CDR3: CASRRDGVSSGNTIYF

V: TRBV9
J: TRBJ2-1
CDR3: CASSVETGSLYNEQFF

V: TRBV19
J: TRBJ2-7
CDR3: CASSMAATYEQYF

V: TRBV6-6
J: TRBJ2-7
CDR3: CASRPPTGTYEQYF

V: TRBV30
J: TRBJ1-2
CDR3: CAWSAGDTRYGYTF

V: TRBV4-1
J: TRBJ2-3
CDR3: CASSQDPADTQYF

V: TRBV14
J: TRBJ2-2
CDR3: CASSRTSGGHTGELFF

V: TRBV15
J: TRBJ2-7
CDR3: CATSRDPRGAAEQYF

V: TRBV11-2
J: TRBJ2-3
CDR3: CASSLRGQFTDTQYF

V: TRBV29-1
J: TRBJ2-7
CDR3: CSVGQGATGDEQYF

V: TRBV5-4
J: TRBJ1-2
CDR3: CASSPIRQGNYGYTF

V: TRBV9
J: TRBJ2-2
CDR3: CASSVTGTNTGELFF

V: TRBV4-3
J: TRBJ2-2
CDR3: CASSGLSPQNTGELFF

V: TRBV6-1
J: TRBJ1-1
CDR3: CASRVPTENTEAFF

V: TRBV6-5
J: TRBJ2-7
CDR3: CASTPPHEQYF

V: TRBV6-5
J: TRBJ1-5
CDR3: CASRSQNQPQHF

V: TRBV7-9
J: TRBJ1-1
CDR3: CASSPRTRGTEAFF

V: TRBV13
J: TRBJ1-3
CDR3: CASSPRGGGNTIYF

V: TRBV28
J: TRBJ2-4
CDR3: CASSRPAKNIQYF

V: TRBV5-8
J: TRBJ2-3
CDR3: CASSPGLAGYTDTQYF

V: TRBV30
J: TRBJ1-3
CDR3: CASTGFSGGNTIYF